This T cell receptor (beta chain) was recorded in a study of OX40 agonist ivuxolimab in advanced cancers. Study details: Dose-escalation patients' cancers were hepatocellular carcinoma, melanoma, renal cell or head and neck cancer.

Produced via immunoSEQ multiplex PCR; TCRdb's table is partial and in-frame only. The sample contains about 69,000 clones, roughly nine tenths of which appear only once. This clone appeared a few times. The V end was cut by 2 bases, the J end by 11 bases, with 15 bases between. This CDR3 has 12 residues. From germline, CDR1 is GTSNPN and CDR2 SVGIG (reference sequence). The TCR originated in an adult with an advanced solid tumor such as melanoma, head and neck, liver or kidney cancer. The sequences come from CD4+ or CD8+ T cells sorted from blood, collected in a trial of the OX40 agonist ivuxolimab. The J gene is TRBJ1-1, the V gene TRBV30; D is possibly TRBD1 (6 bases). DNA of the CDR3: TGTGCCTGGAGTCACACACAGGGAGGTGCTTTCTTT. Its translation: CAWSHTQGGAFF. Full variable domain (rest looked up from reference TRBV30 and TRBJ1-1): SQTIHQWPATLVQPVGSPLSLECTVEGTSNPNLYWYRQAAGRGLQLLFYSVGIGQISSEVPQNLSASRPQDRQFILSSKKLLLSDSGFYLCAWSHTQGGAFFGQGTRLTVV.